The source of this T cell receptor (beta chain) is a study of PD-1 blockade in classical Hodgkin lymphoma (dated by TCRdb to about 2020). Regarding the study in general: Nivolumab dosing was 3 mg/kg intravenously every 2 weeks, continuing until either disease progression or unacceptable toxicity. The study used CyTOF and TCR beta sequencing to define a peripheral blood immune signature of response to PD-1 blockade in classical Hodgkin lymphoma. Study-wide conclusions, independent of this receptor: Lower diversity was seen in patients whose nivolumab began less than 1 year after ASCT, and these patients were left out of later analyses so that immune reconstitution would not confound the results. Trial patients with a complete response had baseline diversity similar to that of newly diagnosed patients, while partial responders and progressors had significantly lower diversity. Only a single clinical trial cohort was studied, and what caused the repertoire differences, possibly disease activity or prior therapy, remained undefined. Baseline TCR diversity was reported as lower in newly diagnosed patients than in healthy donors, and lower still in relapsed/refractory patients. By C4D1, a significant rise was seen in CD4+ TCR diversity but not in CD8+ TCR diversity (p=0.0027 vs p=0.16), and the rise was most apparent among complete responders (p=0.02).

Note on this clone: Its binding antigen is unknown. Qualities for individual bases were not recorded, and no much larger clone is one base off.

The Qiagen DNeasy kit was used to extract genomic DNA from unsorted PBMCs and from the negatively selected CD4+ and CD8+ fractions. Amplification of TCR beta CDR3 regions was done by immunoSEQ multiplex PCR with primers that anneal to V and J segments. Amplification bias was minimized using a synthetic immune receptor repertoire, and residual bias was removed computationally after sequencing. On the authors' methods: Repertoire diversity was quantified as the Shannon entropy index using custom Python scripts. Unsorted, CD4+ and CD8+ repertoires were analyzed separately, except for combined analyses in which CD4+ and CD8+ sequences were merged in silico. A clone was considered expanded if an increase in frequency of at least 2-fold after treatment relative to C1D1 was found, and a pseudocount of 0.5 was applied to clones undetected at baseline. Clones with 0 or 1 copy at C1D1 were classified as singleton clones, and clones with 2 or more copies were classified as non-singleton clones. Clones expanded in unsorted samples were assigned a CD4+, CD8+ or unknown annotation through matching of protein sequences in sorted samples from the same patient. Diversity changes from C1D1 to C4D1 were tested in paired samples using Wilcoxon tests. TCRdb took this table from immuneACCESS and kept in-frame rearrangements with V and J called. Such tables lack part of the clones; where checked against another copy, unresolved V genes explain under half of the gap, and the rest is unexplained. V, J and clone size were drawn from that table, and D and trimming were deduced from the DNA. The sample table contains around 100,000 clones; only one count was recorded for roughly 91% of them. 5% to 7.5% of the sample goes to the ten largest clones.

In the germline V gene, CDR1 corresponds to SGHDT and CDR2 to YYEEEE. V is reduced by 0 bases and J by 4 bases, leaving a spacing of 4 bases between them. The CDR3 has 12 amino acids, counting the end cysteine and phenylalanine. Only the CDR3 DNA is retained, 36 bases long and in frame from the first base. What this sample's time point label stands for: cycle 2 day 1 (C2D1) of nivolumab. Every trial patient had relapsed following autologous stem cell transplantation, and prior brentuximab vedotin exposure was what differed among cohorts A, B and C. The trial cohort comprised 56 patients with relapsed/refractory classical Hodgkin lymphoma whose best overall responses were complete response, partial response or progressive disease. In the multi-cohort phase II CheckMate 205 trial, trial patients received single-agent nivolumab. An independent review committee assessed best overall response by applying the 2007 International Working Group response criteria. Trial PBMCs were collected immediately before nivolumab initiation (C1D1) and during therapy at cycle 2 day 1 and cycle 4 day 1. Peripheral blood was collected in 8 mL Vacutainer Cell Preparation Tubes, from which PBMCs were isolated by centrifugation and then cryopreserved.

The clonotype comes from a human donor with classical Hodgkin lymphoma. Recombination connected TRBV5-6 to TRBJ1-2; the D gene is unclear. The material was peripheral blood mononuclear cells (PBMCs), obtained before the second cycle of nivolumab. The nucleotide sequence reads as follows: TGTGCCAGCAGCTTGGCTCCCTATGGCTACACCTTC. Its protein product is CASSLAPYGYTF. The reference TRBV5-6 and TRBJ1-2 proteins fill in what lies around the CDR3, so the full variable domain reads DAGVTQSPTHLIKTRGQQVTLRCSPKSGHDTVSWYQQALGQGPQFIFQYYEEEERQRGNFPDRFSGHQFPNYSSELNVNALLLGDSALYLCASSLAPYGYTFGSGTRLTVV.